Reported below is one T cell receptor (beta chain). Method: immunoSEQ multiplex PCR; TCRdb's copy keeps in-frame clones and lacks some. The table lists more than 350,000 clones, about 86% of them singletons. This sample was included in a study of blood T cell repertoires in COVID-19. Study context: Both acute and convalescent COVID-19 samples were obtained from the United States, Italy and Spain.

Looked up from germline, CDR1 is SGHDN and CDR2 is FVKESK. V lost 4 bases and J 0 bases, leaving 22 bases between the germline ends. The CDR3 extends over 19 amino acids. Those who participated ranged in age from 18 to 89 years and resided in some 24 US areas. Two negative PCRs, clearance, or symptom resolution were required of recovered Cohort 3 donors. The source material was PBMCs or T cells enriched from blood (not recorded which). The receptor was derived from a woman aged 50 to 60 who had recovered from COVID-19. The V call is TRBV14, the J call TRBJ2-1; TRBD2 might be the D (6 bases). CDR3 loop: CASSPGTFHGANSYNEQFF. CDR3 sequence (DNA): TGTGCCAGCAGCCCAGGGACTTTTCATGGGGCGAACTCCTACAATGAGCAGTTCTTC.